This T cell receptor (beta chain) was documented in a study of Graves' ophthalmopathy and Graves' hyperthyroidism. The study, taken as a whole, reports: Stable hyperthyroidism and ophthalmopathy were told apart by a 13-signature model, which achieved 85% to 90% sensitivity and around 80% specificity.

Each diagnosis was determined on the basis of clinical symptoms, serum thyroxine, TRAb, thyroid ultrasound and orbital computed tomography. TCR beta CDR3 amplification used RNA transcripts. RT-PCR with HTBI primers came first, then second-round multiplex PCR. TCRdb processed the multiplex PCR reads anew with MiXCR; each CDR3 protein has one entry. This sample has 360,000 or so distinct CDR3 sequences, with 15% to 20% found just once. In germline, CDR1 is MNHEY, CDR2 SVGEGT. With V trimmed by 6 bases and J by 0 bases, 7 bases remained unmatched. CDR3 length: 15 amino acids. Worth noting for this clonotype: Its antigen is unknown.

This chain connects TRBV6-2 or TRBV6-3 to TRBJ2-7; 8 bases are shared with TRBD2. The clonotype originates from a woman aged 18-30 years with Graves' ophthalmopathy. Sequenced: peripheral blood. The CDR3 sequence: CASRIGRVLSYEQYF. The DNA for the CDR3 is TGTGCCAGCAGAATCGGGAGGGTCCTCTCCTACGAGCAGTACTTC.